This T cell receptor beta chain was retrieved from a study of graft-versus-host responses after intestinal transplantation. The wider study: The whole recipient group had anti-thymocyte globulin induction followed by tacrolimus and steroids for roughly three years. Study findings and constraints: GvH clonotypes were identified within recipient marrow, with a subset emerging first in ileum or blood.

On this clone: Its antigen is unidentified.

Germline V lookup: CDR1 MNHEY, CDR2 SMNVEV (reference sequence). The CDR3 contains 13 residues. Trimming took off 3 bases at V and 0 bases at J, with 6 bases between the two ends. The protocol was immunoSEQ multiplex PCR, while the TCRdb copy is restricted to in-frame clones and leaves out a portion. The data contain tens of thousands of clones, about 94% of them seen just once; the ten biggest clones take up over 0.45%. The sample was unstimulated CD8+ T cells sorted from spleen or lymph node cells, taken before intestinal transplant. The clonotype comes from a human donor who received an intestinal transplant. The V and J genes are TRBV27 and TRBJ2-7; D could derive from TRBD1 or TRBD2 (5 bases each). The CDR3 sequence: CASSFGTSYEQYF. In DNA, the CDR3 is TGTGCCAGCAGTTTTGGGACCTCCTACGAGCAGTACTTC.